A selection of T cell receptor beta chains follows, all from one sample in a study of CD8 T cells in Susac syndrome. TCRdb passed the immunoSEQ multiplex PCR reads through MiXCR, listing each CDR3 protein once. The data contain about 200,000 distinct CDR3 sequences, about 91% of them singletons. The sequencing sample was made of CD4+ T cells from PBMCs. The origin of the receptors is a human donor with Susac syndrome. Each CDR3 is given with its conserved first and last residue. D genes are given only for firm matches. Size values are once, few and many counts, or a class for expanded clones, and some rows have none.

CDR3 protein: CSAGAGFSGEQYF
CDR3 DNA: TGCAGCGCTGGCGCAGGGTTTTCGGGCGAGCAGTACTTC
D gene: -
J gene: TRBJ2-7
clone size: -
V gene: TRBV29-1

CDR3 protein: CASSGESQPQHF
CDR3 DNA: TGTGCCAGCAGCGGAGAGAGTCAGCCCCAGCATTTT
D gene: -
J gene: TRBJ1-5
clone size: -
V gene: TRBV28

CDR3 protein: CSVEQGGNEKLFF
CDR3 DNA: TGCAGCGTTGAGCAGGGGGGAAATGAAAAACTGTTTTTT
D gene: TRBD1
J gene: TRBJ1-4
clone size: -
V gene: TRBV29-1

CDR3 protein: CASSPSGSYDEQFF
CDR3 DNA: TGTGCCAGCAGTCCTAGCGGATCTTATGATGAGCAGTTCTTC
D gene: TRBD2
J gene: TRBJ2-1
clone size: -
V gene: TRBV12-3/TRBV12-4

CDR3 protein: CASSQPLVGRTDTQYF
CDR3 DNA: TGCGCCAGCAGCCAGCCCCTCGTGGGCCGCACAGATACGCAGTATTTT
D gene: -
J gene: TRBJ2-3
clone size: -
V gene: TRBV4-1

CDR3 protein: CASSPSSDRSNTEAFF
CDR3 DNA: TGCGCCAGCAGCCCGTCCAGCGACAGATCGAACACTGAAGCTTTCTTT
D gene: -
J gene: TRBJ1-1
clone size: -
V gene: TRBV4-1

CDR3 protein: CASSTGGGPGYGYTF
CDR3 DNA: TGTGCCAGCAGTACAGGAGGGGGCCCCGGCTATGGCTACACCTTC
D gene: TRBD1
J gene: TRBJ1-2
clone size: -
V gene: TRBV5-6

CDR3 protein: CASSLQSTGGAGYGYTF
CDR3 DNA: TGCGCCAGCAGCTTGCAAAGTACAGGGGGCGCAGGTTATGGCTACACCTTC
D gene: TRBD1
J gene: TRBJ1-2
clone size: -
V gene: TRBV5-1

CDR3 protein: CASSQGSLLRTDTQYF
CDR3 DNA: TGCGCCAGCAGCCAAGGGTCCCTATTACGCACAGATACGCAGTATTTT
D gene: -
J gene: TRBJ2-3
clone size: -
V gene: TRBV4-1

CDR3 protein: CASSFQAATNEKLFF
CDR3 DNA: TGCGCCAGCAGCTTCCAAGCCGCAACTAATGAAAAACTGTTTTTT
D gene: -
J gene: TRBJ1-4
clone size: -
V gene: TRBV5-1

CDR3 protein: CASSLQRGSSYEQYF
CDR3 DNA: TGTGCCAGCAGCTTACAGAGGGGGAGCTCCTACGAGCAGTACTTC
D gene: -
J gene: TRBJ2-7
clone size: -
V gene: TRBV11-2

CDR3 protein: CASSTPRTGVTTEAFF
CDR3 DNA: TGTGCCAGCAGTACCCCCCGGACGGGGGTGACCACTGAAGCTTTCTTT
D gene: -
J gene: TRBJ1-1
clone size: -
V gene: TRBV28

CDR3 protein: CASSPGQGKNTEAFF
CDR3 DNA: TGTGCCAGCAGTCCAGGACAGGGGAAGAACACTGAAGCTTTCTTT
D gene: TRBD1
J gene: TRBJ1-1
clone size: -
V gene: TRBV28

CDR3 protein: CASSPRLSLGQETQYF
CDR3 DNA: TGTGCCAGCAGTCCTCGACTCTCATTAGGCCAAGAGACCCAGTACTTC
D gene: -
J gene: TRBJ2-5
clone size: -
V gene: TRBV27

CDR3 protein: CASSEGGFGNTIYF
CDR3 DNA: TGTGCCAGCAGTGAAGGGGGATTTGGAAACACCATATATTTT
D gene: -
J gene: TRBJ1-3
clone size: -
V gene: TRBV6-1

CDR3 protein: CAWSVLGTQYF
CDR3 DNA: TGTGCCTGGAGTGTACTGGGGACGCAGTATTTT
D gene: -
J gene: TRBJ2-3
clone size: few
V gene: TRBV30

CDR3 protein: CASSKGSWETQYF
CDR3 DNA: TGTGCCAGCAGTAAGGGGAGTTGGGAGACCCAGTACTTC
D gene: -
J gene: TRBJ2-5
clone size: -
V gene: TRBV2

CDR3 protein: CASSLEVGLNTEAFF
CDR3 DNA: TGCGCCAGCAGCTTGGAGGTCGGCTTGAACACTGAAGCTTTCTTT
D gene: -
J gene: TRBJ1-1
clone size: -
V gene: TRBV5-1

CDR3 protein: CASSPYAPGPNYGYTF
CDR3 DNA: TGTGCCAGCAGCCCCTACGCGCCGGGACCAAACTATGGCTACACCTTC
D gene: -
J gene: TRBJ1-2
clone size: -
V gene: TRBV6-1

CDR3 protein: CASSPLWASYEQYF
CDR3 DNA: TGTGCCAGCAGCCCCCTTTGGGCCTCTTACGAGCAGTACTTC
D gene: -
J gene: TRBJ2-7
clone size: -
V gene: TRBV14

CDR3 protein: CASRSGTGGLRQYF
CDR3 DNA: TGTGCCAGCAGATCCGGGACAGGGGGTTTGAGGCAGTACTTC
D gene: TRBD1
J gene: TRBJ2-7
clone size: once
V gene: TRBV11-2

CDR3 protein: CASSLAVNTGELFF
CDR3 DNA: TGTGCTAGCAGCTTAGCGGTTAACACCGGGGAGCTGTTTTTT
D gene: -
J gene: TRBJ2-2
clone size: few
V gene: TRBV7-7

CDR3 protein: CASSFRDPDRGYTF
CDR3 DNA: TGTGCCAGCAGCTTCCGGGACCCAGATCGGGGCTACACCTTC
D gene: -
J gene: TRBJ1-2
clone size: -
V gene: TRBV5-5

CDR3 protein: CSARGPPGDRAYNEQFF
CDR3 DNA: TGCAGTGCTAGAGGGCCGCCGGGGGACAGAGCCTACAATGAGCAGTTCTTC
D gene: -
J gene: TRBJ2-1
clone size: -
V gene: TRBV20-1

CDR3 protein: CASRTTGVGETQYF
CDR3 DNA: TGTGCCAGTCGCACTACAGGGGTTGGTGAGACCCAGTACTTC
D gene: TRBD1
J gene: TRBJ2-5
clone size: -
V gene: TRBV19

CDR3 protein: CSADGGQGGEKLFF
CDR3 DNA: TGCAGCGCCGACGGGGGACAGGGGGGTGAAAAACTGTTTTTT
D gene: TRBD1
J gene: TRBJ1-4
clone size: once
V gene: TRBV29-1

CDR3 protein: CASSSHSTTNEKLFF
CDR3 DNA: TGTGCCAGCAGTTCTCACAGCACAACTAATGAAAAACTGTTTTTT
D gene: -
J gene: TRBJ1-4
clone size: -
V gene: TRBV28

CDR3 protein: CASSLDRGVYNEQFF
CDR3 DNA: TGTGCCAGCAGCTTAGACAGGGGAGTGTACAATGAGCAGTTCTTC
D gene: TRBD1
J gene: TRBJ2-1
clone size: -
V gene: TRBV7-3

CDR3 protein: CASSSRGGLGQETQYF
CDR3 DNA: TGTGCCAGCAGCTCCCGGGGGGGCCTCGGGCAAGAGACCCAGTACTTC
D gene: TRBD2
J gene: TRBJ2-5
clone size: once
V gene: TRBV9

CDR3 protein: CASSYATGAGTEAFF
CDR3 DNA: TGTGCCAGCAGTTACGCGACAGGGGCAGGGACTGAAGCTTTCTTT
D gene: TRBD1
J gene: TRBJ1-1
clone size: -
V gene: TRBV6-5

CDR3 protein: CSARDSPRTDTQYF
CDR3 DNA: TGCAGTGCTAGGGACTCACCCCGCACAGATACGCAGTATTTT
D gene: -
J gene: TRBJ2-3
clone size: -
V gene: TRBV20-1

CDR3 protein: CASSLADYNEQFF
CDR3 DNA: TGTGCCAGCAGTCTAGCGGATTACAATGAGCAGTTCTTC
D gene: TRBD2
J gene: TRBJ2-1
clone size: -
V gene: TRBV9

CDR3 protein: CASSFLPGQGYSGANVLTF
CDR3 DNA: TGCGCCAGCAGCTTCCTGCCGGGACAGGGATACTCTGGGGCCAACGTCCTGACTTTC
D gene: TRBD1
J gene: TRBJ2-6
clone size: -
V gene: TRBV5-1

CDR3 protein: CASSNPGWQETQYF
CDR3 DNA: TGTGCCAGCAGTAATCCAGGGTGGCAAGAGACCCAGTACTTC
D gene: -
J gene: TRBJ2-5
clone size: -
V gene: TRBV27

CDR3 protein: CASSDWTGVNEKLFF
CDR3 DNA: TGTGCCAGCAGCGATTGGACAGGGGTGAATGAAAAACTGTTTTTT
D gene: TRBD1
J gene: TRBJ1-4
clone size: -
V gene: TRBV4-2

CDR3 protein: CSARWSGGDRGYQETQYF
CDR3 DNA: TGCAGTGCTAGATGGTCGGGGGGGGACAGGGGTTACCAAGAGACCCAGTACTTC
D gene: TRBD1
J gene: TRBJ2-5
clone size: -
V gene: TRBV20-1

CDR3 protein: CASSPTRAGGTDTQYF
CDR3 DNA: TGTGCTAGCAGCCCCACTCGCGCGGGAGGCACAGATACGCAGTATTTT
D gene: TRBD2
J gene: TRBJ2-3
clone size: -
V gene: TRBV7-7

CDR3 protein: CASSLQGAAGNTIYF
CDR3 DNA: TGTGCCAGCAGCTTACAGGGGGCAGCGGGAAACACCATATATTTT
D gene: TRBD1
J gene: TRBJ1-3
clone size: -
V gene: TRBV7-9

CDR3 protein: CAWSANGGGLGGSYTF
CDR3 DNA: TGTGCCTGGAGTGCCAACGGTGGGGGTCTGGGGGGTAGCTACACCTTC
D gene: -
J gene: TRBJ1-2
clone size: -
V gene: TRBV30

CDR3 protein: CASSPGTSGNEQFF
CDR3 DNA: TGTGCCAGCAGTCCCGGGACTAGCGGGAATGAGCAGTTCTTC
D gene: TRBD2
J gene: TRBJ2-1
clone size: -
V gene: TRBV6-4

CDR3 protein: CASSPTTTVLAGREQYF
CDR3 DNA: TGTGCCAGCTCACCAACGACTACAGTCCTAGCTGGTCGCGAGCAGTACTTC
D gene: -
J gene: TRBJ2-7
clone size: -
V gene: TRBV18

CDR3 protein: CAISQDSGMNTEAFF
CDR3 DNA: TGTGCCATCAGCCAAGACTCAGGGATGAACACTGAAGCTTTCTTT
D gene: -
J gene: TRBJ1-1
clone size: -
V gene: TRBV3-1

CDR3 protein: CASSQVGTYEQYF
CDR3 DNA: TGTGCCAGCAGCCAAGTTGGAACCTACGAGCAGTACTTC
D gene: -
J gene: TRBJ2-7
clone size: -
V gene: TRBV3-1

CDR3 protein: CASSRPGQGAHEQYF
CDR3 DNA: TGTGCCAGCAGCCGGCCCGGACAGGGGGCCCACGAGCAGTACTTC
D gene: TRBD1
J gene: TRBJ2-7
clone size: -
V gene: TRBV6-5

CDR3 protein: CALKSANTGELFF
CDR3 DNA: TGTGCCTTGAAATCCGCGAACACCGGGGAGCTGTTTTTT
D gene: -
J gene: TRBJ2-2
clone size: -
V gene: TRBV6-5

CDR3 protein: CASGLKGVGTGELFF
CDR3 DNA: TGTGCTAGTGGTTTGAAAGGGGTCGGCACCGGGGAGCTGTTTTTT
D gene: -
J gene: TRBJ2-2
clone size: once
V gene: TRBV12-5

CDR3 protein: CASRSAEAGKFF
CDR3 DNA: TGTGCCAGCAGGTCCGCGGAGGCAGGGAAGTTCTTC
D gene: -
J gene: TRBJ2-1
clone size: -
V gene: TRBV7-9

CDR3 protein: CASSIKTGGGTEAFF
CDR3 DNA: TGTGCCAGCAGTATAAAGACAGGGGGCGGTACTGAAGCTTTCTTT
D gene: TRBD1
J gene: TRBJ1-1
clone size: -
V gene: TRBV12-3/TRBV12-4